Here is one T cell receptor beta chain with its context. What antigen it recognizes has not been identified. No per-base quality is available; no much larger clone lies one base away. The CDR3 sequence holds 16 residues, the cysteine and phenylalanine included. Solely the CDR3 DNA is kept, with 48 bases framed from the first base. For CDR1 and CDR2, the germline V gene (reference sequence) lists MNHEY and SMNVEV. Here V drops 5 bases and J drops 8 bases, and the junction holds 10 bases not matched to any gene. These data originate in a study of blood T cell repertoires in COVID-19 (dated by TCRdb to about 2020). Looking at the study overall: The collaborator samples originated in the United States, Italy and Spain and spanned the acute and convalescent phases of COVID-19. The material from the prospective study consisted of cDNA or gDNA derived from T cells, B-cell-depleted T cells, or PBMCs. Subjects who had been exposed to COVID-19, were actively infected with it, or had recovered from it provided the deeply sampled blood TCRbeta repertoires that made up the dataset. The repertoires were released in a freely available public database intended as a resource for research on the immune response to SARS-CoV-2. The samples were drawn from two sources: the first 160 participants of the ongoing ImmuneRACE study, and 950 to 1,500 subjects contributed by 6 global collaborators. A de-identified subject ID, COVID-19 status, age in years and sex were almost always included in the sample metadata. Where HLA class I and class II types were available, the types were taken from metadata supplied by the sample provider, not from assay-based typing.

Overall study results and their limits: The amount of clinical and demographic metadata varied by source and participant and was provided uncurated.

TCRbeta CDR3 regions were amplified from genomic DNA using the immunoSEQ Assay, a bias-controlled multiplex PCR. Concerning the study's data processing: The number of nucleated cells in each sample was estimated from the amplification of reference gene primers within the assay. Sequence reads were collapsed and filtered to measure the absolute abundance of every unique TCRbeta CDR3 rearrangement. For each sample, productive Simpson clonality was calculated as the square root of Simpson's diversity index across productive rearrangements. The table was pulled from immuneACCESS by TCRdb, which kept in-frame rearrangements only. Such tables lose some clones; where checked, under half of the loss comes from unresolved V genes, and the rest has no known cause. From that table come the V and J calls and clone size; the DNA was used to work out D and trimming. The sample records tens of thousands of clones, approximately 85% of which are singletons. Approximately 5.5% of the sample belongs to the ten largest clones.

Whole blood was collected in K2EDTA tubes by collaborating institutions according to the institutions' own protocols. Collaborator samples were shipped for TCRbeta analysis as frozen whole blood, isolated PBMCs, or DNA extracted from either sample type. The source of this sequence is a human donor in a cohort sampled during active COVID-19. The V gene is TRBV27 and the J gene is TRBJ1-6; 9 middle bases align to TRBD1. The sequenced material came from peripheral blood. The DNA sequence follows: TGTGCCAGCAGTAAGCCAACGGGACAGGGATATTCACCCCTCCACTTT. The encoded protein is CASSKPTGQGYSPLHF.